This T cell receptor beta chain stems from a study of control samples from healthy donors and cancer patients. Clones were read by immunoSEQ multiplex PCR, and TCRdb kept only the in-frame ones, dropping some. Among under 65,000 clones listed, about nine tenths were seen once. The V gene lost 5 bases and the J gene lost 6 bases, with 14 bases spanning the gap. The germline CDR1 and CDR2 sequences are SGHVS and FQNEAQ. This CDR3 is built from 14 residues. The sequence came from a woman aged 50 to 60 with colorectal cancer. The chain couples TRBV7-8 to TRBJ2-1; tentatively, D is TRBD1 (6 bases). The sequenced sample consisted of PBMCs. For the CDR3, the DNA is TGTGCCAGCAGCCCCCTTAGGGGGTCCAATGAGCAGTTCTTC. This sequence encodes CASSPLRGSNEQFF.